The 28 T cell receptor beta chains below all came from one sample that was sequenced in a study of T cell responses to AZD1222 COVID-19 vaccine. Clones were sequenced by immunoSEQ multiplex PCR, and TCRdb holds only the in-frame ones, with some missing. The table records more than 95,000 clones, roughly nine tenths of them present only once. Sequencing was performed on peripheral blood, taken on day 0 of AZD1222 vaccination. All receptors come from an adult in good health.

The chain carries TRBV27 and TRBJ1-1, with D possibly TRBD1 on 6 matching bases. V was cut by 5 bases and J by 5 bases, with 18 bases left in between. The CDR3 has 15 amino acids. In germline, CDR1 is MNHEY, CDR2 SMNVEV (reference sequence). The CDR3 nucleotides read TGTGCCAGCAGTCCGTGGTCAGGGGCGGATACTGAAGCTTTCTTT. Translating gives CASSPWSGADTEAFF.

The chain combines TRBV6-5 with TRBJ1-1, with D unresolved. The germline V gene has CDR1 MNHEY and CDR2 SVGAGI. V lost 7 bases, J lost 1 base, and 4 bases lay in between. The CDR3 spans 11 residues. The CDR3 is CASKGNTEAFF. The CDR3 DNA sequence: TGTGCCAGCAAGGGGAACACTGAAGCTTTCTTT.

The gene calls are TRBV9 and TRBJ2-2; no firm D call. Per the germline V gene, CDR1 is SGDLS and CDR2 is YYNGEE. The CDR3 runs to 13 residues. The V end lost 5 bases, the J end lost 1 base, and 6 bases lay between the germline ends. The CDR3 nucleotides read TGTGCCAGCAGTAGACGGAACACCGGGGAGCTGTTTTTT. As protein: CASSRRNTGELFF.

This chain connects TRBV18 to TRBJ2-1, with no clear D. Germline loops: CDR1 KGHSH, CDR2 LQKENI. The V and J ends lost 0 bases and 7 bases respectively, with 13 bases between them. The CDR3 runs to 15 residues. The CDR3 bases are TGTGCCAGCTCACCACCCCTCACCCCGGAGAATGAGCAGTTCTTC. Amino acids: CASSPPLTPENEQFF. Variable domain in full (rest from reference TRBV18 and TRBJ2-1): NAGVMQNPRHLVRRRGQEARLRCSPMKGHSHVYWYRQLPEEGLKFMVYLQKENIIDESGMPKERFSAEFPKEGPSILRIQQVVRGDSAAYFCASSPPLTPENEQFFGPGTRLTVL.

The rearrangement joins TRBV28 to TRBJ1-3; D remains unclear. Trimming left V 4 bases short and J 0 bases short, with 7 bases between. CDR1 MDHEN and CDR2 SYDVKM come from the germline V gene. The CDR3 is 14 amino acids. The DNA for the CDR3 is TGTGCCAGCAGTTCGGATTACTCTGGAAACACCATATATTTT. It yields the protein CASSSDYSGNTIYF.

The chain is built from TRBV30 and TRBJ1-1; D is unresolved. There are 13 residues in the CDR3. The V end was cut by 2 bases, the J end by 1 base, with 8 bases between. The germline gives CDR1 GTSNPN, CDR2 SVGIG (reference sequence). CDR3 region: CAWSLGQNTEAFF. DNA of the CDR3: TGTGCCTGGAGTCTCGGTCAGAACACTGAAGCTTTCTTT. Full variable domain (missing parts from reference TRBV30 and TRBJ1-1): SQTIHQWPATLVQPVGSPLSLECTVEGTSNPNLYWYRQAAGRGLQLLFYSVGIGQISSEVPQNLSASRPQDRQFILSSKKLLLSDSGFYLCAWSLGQNTEAFFGQGTRLTVV.

This sequence joins TRBV7-8 and TRBJ2-5; 11 nucleotides align to TRBD2. The CDR3 is 15 residues long. Germline CDR1 reads SGHVS; CDR2 reads FQNEAQ. V was clipped by 2 bases and J by 5 bases; unmatched bases: 4. In DNA, the CDR3 is TGTGCCAGCAGCTTATTAGCGGGAGGGCCTGAGACCCAGTACTTC. Translating it yields CASSLLAGGPETQYF.

J is TRBJ2-3 and V is TRBV4-1, with unresolved D. The CDR3 runs 15 residues. Trimming left V 1 base short and J 2 bases short, with 10 bases between. The V gene's germline CDR1 is MGHRA and CDR2 YSYEKL. The CDR3 DNA reads TGCGCCAGCAGCCAAGCAGCGCGCCTCACAGATACGCAGTATTTT. Translation gives CASSQAARLTDTQYF.

The chain couples TRBV6-6 to TRBJ1-5; unclear D gene. V lost 8 bases, J lost 2 bases, and 16 bases lay in between. Germline CDR1 and CDR2: MNHNY and SVGAGI (reference sequence). This CDR3 is 15 amino acids long. The CDR3 reads CASVGHFIGNQPQHF. The CDR3 DNA follows: TGTGCCAGCGTCGGCCACTTTATAGGCAATCAGCCCCAGCATTTT.

V and J are TRBV28 and TRBJ2-6; no firm D call. Germline CDR1 MDHEN, CDR2 SYDVKM. The CDR3 has 13 amino acids. Trimming left V 0 bases short and J 12 bases short, with 9 bases between. The CDR3 bases are TGTGCCAGCAGTTTATGGGGTGTTAGCGTCCTGACTTTC. It translates to CASSLWGVSVLTF. The entire variable domain, with the rest obtained from reference TRBV28 and TRBJ2-6, is as follows: DVKVTQSSRYLVKRTGEKVFLECVQDMDHENMFWYRQDPGLGLRLIYFSYDVKMKEKGDIPEGYSVSREKKERFSLILESASTNQTSMYLCASSLWGVSVLTFGAGSRLTVL.

The chain is built from TRBV2 and TRBJ2-5; possibly TRBD1 for D (5 bases). This CDR3 contains 11 residues. The germline gives CDR1 SNHLY, CDR2 FYNNEI. V was trimmed by 6 bases and J by 5 bases, leaving 7 bases between them. The CDR3, as DNA: TGTGCCAGCAGGTCAGGGGAGACCCAGTACTTC. Its protein product is CASRSGETQYF.

The V and J genes are TRBV5-1 and TRBJ1-4, with D uncertain. The CDR3 has 15 amino acids. V was cut by 4 bases and J by 0 bases, with 10 bases left in between. Looked up from germline, CDR1 is SGHRS and CDR2 is YFSETQ. In nucleotides, the CDR3 is TGCGCCAGCAGCGATACATTTGCAACTAATGAAAAACTGTTTTTT. Its translation: CASSDTFATNEKLFF.

The gene calls are TRBV2 and TRBJ2-7, with D perhaps matching TRBD1 (5 bases). The V end lost 4 bases, the J end lost 5 bases, and 12 bases lay between the germline ends. CDR3 length equals 13 residues. Germline V gives CDR1 SNHLY, CDR2 FYNNEI. The CDR3 is CASSGRGTNEQYF. The CDR3, as DNA: TGTGCCAGCAGTGGAAGGGGAACGAACGAGCAGTACTTC.

The chain has TRBV11-2 and TRBJ2-7; D might be TRBD1 or TRBD2, each matching 7 bases. Trimming took 3 bases from V and 0 from J, leaving 12 bases between them. The CDR3 is made up of 15 amino acids. In germline, CDR1 is SGHAT, CDR2 FQNNGV. The CDR3, as DNA: TGTGCCAGCAGCTTGGACAGGACTAGCTCCTACGAGCAGTACTTC. Translation: CASSLDRTSSYEQYF.

The V gene is TRBV2, the J gene TRBJ2-7; D might be TRBD1 or TRBD2, each matching 5 bases. The CDR3 is 15 amino acids. Germline values: CDR1 SNHLY, CDR2 FYNNEI. Trimming cost V 1 base and J 3 bases, with 13 bases left between them. CDR3 bases: TGTGCCAGCAGTGAAGAATCCGGGACGCACTACGAGCAGTACTTC. This gives the protein CASSEESGTHYEQYF.

The genes are TRBV5-5 and TRBJ2-7; 10 nucleotides match TRBD1. The V segment lost 4 bases and the J segment 2 bases; nucleotides outside the gene matches: 3. CDR1 is SGHKS and CDR2 is YYEKEE in the germline V gene (reference sequence). This CDR3 has 14 amino acids. The CDR3 bases are TGTGCCAGCAGCCCCGGGACAGGGGCCTACGAGCAGTACTTC. Translation: CASSPGTGAYEQYF.

This chain joins TRBV21-1 and TRBJ1-5; TRBD1, the D gene given by the table, was not confirmed from the DNA. TRBV21-1 is labeled a pseudogene. The CDR3 is made up of 12 amino acids. The DNA for the CDR3 is TGTGCCAGCAGCAAATTGGACAGCCCACAGCATTTT. Translating it yields CASSKLDSPQHF.

This rearrangement joins TRBV28 to TRBJ1-3; possible D gene TRBD1, 5 bases. The germline V gene has CDR1 MDHEN and CDR2 SYDVKM. The V end was cut by 6 bases, the J end by 4 bases, with 19 bases between. The CDR3 length is 16 residues. DNA of the CDR3: TGTGCCAGCAGCCCTGGGGGGGGTCCCCCGGGAAACACCATATATTTT. Its translation is CASSPGGGPPGNTIYF.

The chain is built from TRBV5-6 and TRBJ1-1; no reliable D call. The CDR3 has 11 residues. Trimming pared 2 bases from V and 2 bases from J, leaving 1 base between. The germline V gene encodes CDR1 SGHDT and CDR2 YYEEEE. The CDR3 loop reads CASSLNTEAFF. CDR3 coding DNA: TGTGCCAGCAGCTTAAACACTGAAGCTTTCTTT.

The chain is built from TRBV6-1 and TRBJ2-5; no clear D gene. The CDR3 is 14 residues long. Trimming left V 0 bases short and J 5 bases short, with 10 bases between. Per the germline V gene, CDR1 is MNHNS and CDR2 is SASEGT. CDR3 sequence (DNA): TGTGCCAGCAGTGAAGCCTGGCAGTCCGAGACCCAGTACTTC. It encodes CASSEAWQSETQYF.

The chain is built from TRBV27 and TRBJ1-1, with 7 bases matching TRBD1. In germline, CDR1 is MNHEY, CDR2 SMNVEV (reference sequence). This CDR3 region has 13 residues. The V gene end was trimmed by 2 bases and the J gene end by 4 bases; junction bases not matched to a gene: 1. The CDR3 sequence is CASSLNRGTEAFF. As DNA, the CDR3 is TGTGCCAGCAGTTTAAACAGGGGCACTGAAGCTTTCTTT.

The CDR3 sequence is CASSIWRGRIQPQHF. The CDR3 DNA is TGTGCCAGTAGTATCTGGAGGGGGCGTATTCAGCCCCAGCATTTT. The V gene is TRBV19, the J gene TRBJ1-5, with 7 bases lining up with TRBD1. This CDR3 has 15 residues. Germline values: CDR1 LNHDA, CDR2 SQIVND (reference sequence). After removal of 3 bases from V and 6 bases from J, the junction contained 8 bases not matched to a gene.

This chain links TRBV27 with TRBJ1-5; D is perhaps TRBD1 (5 bases). The germline V and J ends were trimmed by 5 bases and 11 bases, with 22 bases remaining between them. Germline CDR1 is MNHEY and CDR2 is SMNVEV (reference sequence). This CDR3 is built from 15 residues. The CDR3 coding sequence is TGTGCCAGCAGTGACTGGGGAGCAGGGTCCGGGGCCCAGCATTTT. Its translation: CASSDWGAGSGAQHF.

The chain carries TRBV29-1 and TRBJ1-3, with TRBD1 matching over 7 bases. This CDR3 contains 13 residues. The germline CDR1 and CDR2 sequences are SQVTM and ANQGSEA. V was pared by 5 bases and J by 4 bases, with 5 bases of the junction left unmatched. Written as DNA, the CDR3 is TGCAGCGTTCGACAGGGCGCCGGAAACACCATATATTTT. Translated, it gives CSVRQGAGNTIYF.

V gene TRBV7-9 combines with J gene TRBJ1-2; D not resolved. Germline V gene lookup returns CDR1 SEHNR and CDR2 FQNEAQ (reference sequence). This CDR3 has 12 amino acids. V was pared by 6 bases and J by 6 bases, with 11 bases between. The CDR3 spells CASRTPFDGYTF. The CDR3 nucleotides are TGTGCCAGCAGAACTCCCTTTGATGGCTACACCTTC.

V and J are TRBV28 and TRBJ1-4; the D is unclear. Germline CDR1 MDHEN, CDR2 SYDVKM. Deletions cut 2 bases from V and 7 bases from J, with 14 bases between. The CDR3 runs to 15 residues. The CDR3 spells CASSLAGPGSEKLFF. Here the CDR3 DNA reads TGTGCCAGCAGTTTAGCGGGTCCGGGGAGTGAAAAACTGTTTTTT.

This clone has a single count. The V and J genes are TRBV19 and TRBJ2-3; 14 bases match TRBD2. CDR1 is LNHDA and CDR2 is SQIVND in the germline V gene (reference sequence). Trimming at V came to 5 bases and at J to 4 bases, leaving 8 bases not matched to a gene. The CDR3 covers 17 residues. For the CDR3, the DNA is TGTGCCAGTAGTTCTGGGACTAGCGGGAGCTCCCCAGATACGCAGTATTTT. As protein: CASSSGTSGSSPDTQYF.

The chain uses TRBV7-9 and TRBJ1-1; unclear D gene. This CDR3 spans 14 amino acids. Between the trimmed V and J ends, which lost 5 bases and 4 bases, there was a span of 14 bases. The germline V gene has CDR1 SEHNR and CDR2 FQNEAQ (reference sequence). The DNA of the CDR3 is TGTGCCAGCAGCCACCCCGGACCGATCACTGAAGCTTTCTTT. This sequence encodes CASSHPGPITEAFF.